Reported below is one TCR beta chain. Its antigen is unidentified. The data derive from a study of T cell responses to AZD1222 COVID-19 vaccine. Study-wide points: Only a handful of AZD1222 recipients, several in all, had baseline seropositivity. Most donors were white British and more were female, and clonal diversity was possibly underestimated.

Germline values: CDR1 ENHRY, CDR2 SYGVKD. CDR3 length equals 12 residues. V was shortened by 3 bases and J by 5 bases, with 8 bases between the two germline ends. The data were produced by immunoSEQ multiplex PCR, yet TCRdb's version contains in-frame clones alone and is incomplete. The sample has more than 90,000 clones, approximately 84% seen once; the top ten hold 16%. This sequence joins TRBV10-3 and TRBJ2-7; weak D call: TRBD1 (6 bases). This TCR came from an adult in good health. The sample here was peripheral blood, taken on day 0 of AZD1222 vaccination. CDR3 loop: CAISDRDNEQYF. CDR3 sequence (DNA): TGTGCCATCAGTGACAGGGACAACGAGCAGTACTTC.